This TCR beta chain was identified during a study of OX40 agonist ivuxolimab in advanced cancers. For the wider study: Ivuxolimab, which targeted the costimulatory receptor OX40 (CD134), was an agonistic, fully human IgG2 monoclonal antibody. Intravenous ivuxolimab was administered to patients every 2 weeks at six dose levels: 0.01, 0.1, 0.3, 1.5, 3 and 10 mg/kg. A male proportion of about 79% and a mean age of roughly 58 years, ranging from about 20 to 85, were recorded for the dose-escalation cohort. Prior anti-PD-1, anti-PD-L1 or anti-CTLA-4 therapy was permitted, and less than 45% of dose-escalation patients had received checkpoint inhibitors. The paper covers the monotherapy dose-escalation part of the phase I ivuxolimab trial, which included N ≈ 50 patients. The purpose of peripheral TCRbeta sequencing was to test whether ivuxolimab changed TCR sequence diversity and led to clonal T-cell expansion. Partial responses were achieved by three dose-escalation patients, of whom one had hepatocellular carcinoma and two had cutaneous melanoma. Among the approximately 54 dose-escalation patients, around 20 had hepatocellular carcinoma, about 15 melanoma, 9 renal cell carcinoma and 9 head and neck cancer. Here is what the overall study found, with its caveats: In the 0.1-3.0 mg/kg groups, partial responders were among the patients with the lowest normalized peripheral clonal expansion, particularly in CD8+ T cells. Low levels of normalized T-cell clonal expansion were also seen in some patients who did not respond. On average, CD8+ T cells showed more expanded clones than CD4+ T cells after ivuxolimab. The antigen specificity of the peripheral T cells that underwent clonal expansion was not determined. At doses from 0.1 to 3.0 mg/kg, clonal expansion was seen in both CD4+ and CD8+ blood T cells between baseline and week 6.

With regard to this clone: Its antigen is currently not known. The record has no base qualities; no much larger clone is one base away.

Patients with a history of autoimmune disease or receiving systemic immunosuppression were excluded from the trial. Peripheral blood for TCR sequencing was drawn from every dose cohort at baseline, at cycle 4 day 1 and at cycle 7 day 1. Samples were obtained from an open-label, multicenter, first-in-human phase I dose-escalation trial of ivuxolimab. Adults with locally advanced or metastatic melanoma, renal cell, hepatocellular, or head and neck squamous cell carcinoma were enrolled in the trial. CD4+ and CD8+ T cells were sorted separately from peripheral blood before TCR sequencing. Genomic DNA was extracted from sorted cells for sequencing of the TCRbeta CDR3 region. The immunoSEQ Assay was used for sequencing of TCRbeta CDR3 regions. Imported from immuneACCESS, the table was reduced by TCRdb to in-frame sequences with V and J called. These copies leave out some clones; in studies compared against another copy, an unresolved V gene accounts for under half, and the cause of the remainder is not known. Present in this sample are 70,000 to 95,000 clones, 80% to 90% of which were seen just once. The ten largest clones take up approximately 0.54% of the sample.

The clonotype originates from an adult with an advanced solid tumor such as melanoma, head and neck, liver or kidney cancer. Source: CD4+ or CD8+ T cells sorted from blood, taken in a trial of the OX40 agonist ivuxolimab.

The CDR3 protein sequence reads: CASRSGGGGSYEQYF. At the DNA level, the sequence is TGTGCCAGCAGATCGGGCGGGGGAGGGTCCTACGAGCAGTACTTC. This chain joins TRBV27 to TRBJ2-7, with 7 bases matching TRBD2. There are 15 amino acids in the CDR3, from cysteine to phenylalanine inclusive. Only the CDR3 DNA stays, 45 bases, in frame from base 1. As encoded in the germline V gene (reference sequence), CDR1 is MNHEY while CDR2 is SMNVEV. Here V drops 6 bases and J drops 1 base, and the junction holds 9 bases not matched to any gene.